This record looks at one TCR beta chain sequence and its context. There is no known antigen for this receptor. No base quality values were provided; no much bigger clone lies one nucleotide off. Looking up the germline V gene (reference sequence) yields CDR1 MNHNY and CDR2 SVGAGI. Taken from cysteine to phenylalanine, the CDR3 has 16 residues. The entry retains the CDR3 DNA only, 48 bases that are in frame from base 1. V is pruned by 0 bases and J by 6 bases, leaving 5 bases of the junction without a gene match. This record comes from a study of blood T cell repertoires in COVID-19 (TCRdb year 2020). About the full investigation: Samples from collaborators originated in the United States, Italy and Spain and spanned both the acute and convalescent phases of COVID-19. The prospective study material was composed of cDNA or gDNA derived from T cells, B-cell-depleted T cells, or PBMCs. Deeply sampled blood TCRbeta repertoires from subjects exposed to, actively infected with, or recovered from COVID-19 were included in the dataset. A freely available public database, intended as a resource for researchers studying the immune response to SARS-CoV-2, is where the repertoires were released. The samples were drawn from the first 160 participants of the ongoing ImmuneRACE study and from 950 to 1,500 subjects provided by 6 global collaborators. Nearly every sample came with metadata listing a de-identified subject ID, COVID-19 status, age in years and sex. Where available, HLA class I and class II types were taken from metadata supplied by the sample provider and were not determined by assay-based typing. Here is what the overall study found, with its caveats: Clinical and demographic metadata were provided uncurated, with the amount varying by source and participant.

A second Seattle source provided samples from volunteer blood donors who had recovered from COVID-19. Whole blood was collected in K2EDTA tubes by collaborating institutions according to the institutions' own protocols. For TCRbeta analysis, collaborators shipped samples in one of three forms: frozen whole blood, isolated PBMCs, or DNA extracted from either of those sample types. TCRbeta CDR3 regions were amplified from genomic DNA by means of the immunoSEQ Assay, a bias-controlled multiplex PCR. The authors' analysis ran thus. Within the assay, amplification of reference gene primers was used to estimate how many nucleated cells each sample contained. To quantify the absolute abundance of each unique TCRbeta CDR3 rearrangement, sequence reads were collapsed and filtered. Productive Simpson clonality was computed per sample as the square root of Simpson's diversity index over productive rearrangements. TCRdb carries this immuneACCESS record with in-frame sequences only. Its versions omit some clonotypes, under half of them owing to an unresolved V gene in the studies checked, with the rest unexplained. V and J calls and clone size come straight from that table; D and trimming were deduced from the DNA. The sample yields under 300,000 clones; around 90% were counted once. The ten largest clones represent about 0.94% of the sample.

Rearrangement joined TRBV6-6 to TRBJ1-5; 10 bases in the junction line up with TRBD1. This receptor was taken from a woman aged 40 to 49 who had recovered from COVID-19. Sequenced: peripheral blood. The CDR3 sequence is CASSYSGDRGGQPQHF. The nucleotide sequence is given as TGTGCCAGCAGTTACTCGGGGGACAGGGGCGGTCAGCCCCAGCATTTT.